The source of this T cell receptor (beta chain) is a study of blood T cell repertoires in COVID-19. Study overall: The study drew acute and convalescent COVID-19 samples from the United States, Italy and Spain. Sources were T cells, B-cell-depleted T cells, or PBMCs; the material itself was cDNA or gDNA.

J was trimmed by 9 bases and V by 4 bases; bases with no gene match: 16. The germline V gene has CDR1 SGHVS and CDR2 FNYEAQ. The CDR3 consists of 17 residues. Seattle participants joined during active infection and were tracked over time. Original methodology: Estimates of nucleated cell counts were drawn from the amplification of reference gene primers. Assay: immunoSEQ multiplex PCR; the TCRdb copy retains only in-frame clones and omits some. V, J and clone size are taken as reported in that table, and D and trimming were inferred from the DNA itself. The table lists fewer than 700,000 clones, less than 90% of them singletons.

Material for sequencing was peripheral blood. The source is a woman aged 50 to 65 with COVID-19, enrolled during active disease. The genes are TRBV7-6 and TRBJ2-7; 12 bases align to TRBD2. The CDR3 is CASSSGLAGHLRGWQYF. For the CDR3, the DNA is TGTGCCAGCAGCTCGGGACTAGCGGGTCACCTACGTGGGTGGCAGTACTTC.